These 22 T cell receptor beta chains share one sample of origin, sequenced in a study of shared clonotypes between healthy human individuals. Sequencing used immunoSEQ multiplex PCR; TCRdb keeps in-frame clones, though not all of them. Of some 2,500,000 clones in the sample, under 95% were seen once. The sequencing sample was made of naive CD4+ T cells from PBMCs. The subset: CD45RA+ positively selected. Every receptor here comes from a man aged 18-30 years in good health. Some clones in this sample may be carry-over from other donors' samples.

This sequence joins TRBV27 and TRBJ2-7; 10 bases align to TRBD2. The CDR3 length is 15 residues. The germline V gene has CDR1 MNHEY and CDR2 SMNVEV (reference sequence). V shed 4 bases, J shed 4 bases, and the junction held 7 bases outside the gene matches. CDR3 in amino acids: CASSSKREGGYEQYF. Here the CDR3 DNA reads TGTGCCAGCAGTTCGAAGCGGGAGGGAGGGTACGAGCAGTACTTC.

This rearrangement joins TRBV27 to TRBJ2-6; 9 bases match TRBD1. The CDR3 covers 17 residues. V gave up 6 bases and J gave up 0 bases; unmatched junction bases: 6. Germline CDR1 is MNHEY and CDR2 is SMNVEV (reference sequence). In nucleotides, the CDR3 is TGTGCCAGCAGCTGGGGACAGGGAGTCTCTGGGGCCAACGTCCTGACTTTC. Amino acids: CASSWGQGVSGANVLTF.

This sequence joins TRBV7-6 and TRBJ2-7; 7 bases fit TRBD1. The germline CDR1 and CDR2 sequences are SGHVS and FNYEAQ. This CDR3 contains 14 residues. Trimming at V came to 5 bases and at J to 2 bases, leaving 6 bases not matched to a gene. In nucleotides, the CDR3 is TGTGCCAGCAGCCCCAGACAGGGAGCCTACGAGCAGTACTTC. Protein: CASSPRQGAYEQYF.

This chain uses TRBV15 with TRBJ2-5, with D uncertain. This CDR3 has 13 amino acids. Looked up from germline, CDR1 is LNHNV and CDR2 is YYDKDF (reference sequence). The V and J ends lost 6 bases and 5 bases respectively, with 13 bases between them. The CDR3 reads CATSRPGFETQYF. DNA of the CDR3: TGTGCCACCAGTCGGCCCGGGTTTGAGACCCAGTACTTC.

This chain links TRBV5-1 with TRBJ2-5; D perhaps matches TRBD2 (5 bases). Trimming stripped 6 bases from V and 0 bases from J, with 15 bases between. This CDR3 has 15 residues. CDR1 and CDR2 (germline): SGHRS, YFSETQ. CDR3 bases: TGCGCCAGCAAACTGGAGGCAGCGTACCAAGAGACCCAGTACTTC. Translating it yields CASKLEAAYQETQYF.

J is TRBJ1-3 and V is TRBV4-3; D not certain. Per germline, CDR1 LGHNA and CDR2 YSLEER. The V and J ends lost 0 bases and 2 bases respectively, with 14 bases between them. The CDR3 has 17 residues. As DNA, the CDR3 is TGCGCCAGCAGCCAAGATGTCAAGGTTGAACCTGGAAACACCATATATTTT. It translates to CASSQDVKVEPGNTIYF.

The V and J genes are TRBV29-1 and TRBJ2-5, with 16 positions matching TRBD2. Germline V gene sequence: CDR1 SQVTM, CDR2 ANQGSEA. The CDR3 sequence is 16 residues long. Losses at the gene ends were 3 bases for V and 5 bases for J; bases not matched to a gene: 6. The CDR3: CSVDGTSGRGGETQYF. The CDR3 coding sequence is TGCAGCGTTGATGGGACTAGCGGGAGGGGTGGGGAGACCCAGTACTTC. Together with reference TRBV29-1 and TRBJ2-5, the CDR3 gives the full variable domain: SAVISQKPSRDICQRGTSLTIQCQVDSQVTMMFWYRQQPGQSLTLIATANQGSEATYESGFVIDKFPISRPNLTFSTLTVSNMSPEDSSIYLCSVDGTSGRGGETQYFGPGTRLLVL.

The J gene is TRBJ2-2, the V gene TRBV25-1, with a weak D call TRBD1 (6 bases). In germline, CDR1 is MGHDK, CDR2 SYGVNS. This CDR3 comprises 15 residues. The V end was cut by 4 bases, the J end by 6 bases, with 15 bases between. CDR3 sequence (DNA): TGTGCCAGCAGTGCTCTGGGCAGGGGCCCCGGGGAGCTGTTTTTT. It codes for CASSALGRGPGELFF. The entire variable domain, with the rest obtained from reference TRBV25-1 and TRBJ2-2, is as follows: EADIYQTPRYLVIGTGKKITLECSQTMGHDKMYWYQQDPGMELHLIHYSYGVNSTEKGDLSSESTVSRIRTEHFPLTLESARPSHTSQYLCASSALGRGPGELFFGEGSRLTVL.

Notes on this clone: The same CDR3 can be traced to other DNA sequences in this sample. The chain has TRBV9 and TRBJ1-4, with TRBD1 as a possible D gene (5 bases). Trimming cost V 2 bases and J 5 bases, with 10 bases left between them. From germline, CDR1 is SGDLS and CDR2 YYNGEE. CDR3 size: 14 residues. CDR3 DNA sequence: TGTGCCAGCAGCGTTGCAGGGTCAAATGAAAAACTGTTTTTT. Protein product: CASSVAGSNEKLFF.

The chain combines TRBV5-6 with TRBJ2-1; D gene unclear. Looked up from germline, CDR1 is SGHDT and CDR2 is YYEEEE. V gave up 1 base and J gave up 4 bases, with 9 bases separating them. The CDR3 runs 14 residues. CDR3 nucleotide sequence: TGTGCCAGCAGCTTGTCGGTTAGATACAATGAGCAGTTCTTC. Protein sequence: CASSLSVRYNEQFF. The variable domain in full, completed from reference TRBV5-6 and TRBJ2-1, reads DAGVTQSPTHLIKTRGQQVTLRCSPKSGHDTVSWYQQALGQGPQFIFQYYEEEERQRGNFPDRFSGHQFPNYSSELNVNALLLGDSALYLCASSLSVRYNEQFFGPGTRLTVL.

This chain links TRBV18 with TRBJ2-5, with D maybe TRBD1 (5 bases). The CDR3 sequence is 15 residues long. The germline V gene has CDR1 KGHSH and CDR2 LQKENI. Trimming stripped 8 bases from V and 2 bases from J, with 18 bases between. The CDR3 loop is CASQTIFRAQETQYF. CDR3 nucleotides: TGTGCCAGCCAAACCATATTCAGGGCGCAAGAGACCCAGTACTTC.

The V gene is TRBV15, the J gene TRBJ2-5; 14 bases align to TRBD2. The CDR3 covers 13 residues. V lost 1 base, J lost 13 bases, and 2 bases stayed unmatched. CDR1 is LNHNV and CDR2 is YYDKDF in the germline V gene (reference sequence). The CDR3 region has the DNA TGTGCCACCAGCAGAGGGACTAGCGGGAGGCGGTACTTC. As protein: CATSRGTSGRRYF.

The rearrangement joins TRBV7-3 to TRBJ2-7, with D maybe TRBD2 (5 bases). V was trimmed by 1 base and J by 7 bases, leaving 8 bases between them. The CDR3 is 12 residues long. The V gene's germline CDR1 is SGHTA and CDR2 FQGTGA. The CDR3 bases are TGTGCCAGCAGCTTAATCCCGGGGGAGCAGTACTTC. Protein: CASSLIPGEQYF.

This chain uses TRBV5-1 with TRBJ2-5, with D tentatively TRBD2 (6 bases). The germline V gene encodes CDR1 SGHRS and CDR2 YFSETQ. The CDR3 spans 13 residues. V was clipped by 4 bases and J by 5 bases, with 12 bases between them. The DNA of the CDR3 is TGCGCCAGCAGCCCCGAGGCGGGGGAGACCCAGTACTTC. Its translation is CASSPEAGETQYF.

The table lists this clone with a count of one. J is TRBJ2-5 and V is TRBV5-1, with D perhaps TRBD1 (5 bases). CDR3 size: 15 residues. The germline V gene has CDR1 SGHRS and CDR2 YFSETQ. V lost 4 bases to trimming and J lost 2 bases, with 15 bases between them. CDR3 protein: CASSPGVTAQETQYF. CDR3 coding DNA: TGCGCCAGCAGCCCCGGAGTGACAGCACAAGAGACCCAGTACTTC. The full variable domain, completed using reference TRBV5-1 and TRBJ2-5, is KAGVTQTPRYLIKTRGQQVTLSCSPISGHRSVSWYQQTPGQGLQFLFEYFSETQRNKGNFPGRFSGRQFSNSRSEMNVSTLELGDSALYLCASSPGVTAQETQYFGPGTRLLVL.

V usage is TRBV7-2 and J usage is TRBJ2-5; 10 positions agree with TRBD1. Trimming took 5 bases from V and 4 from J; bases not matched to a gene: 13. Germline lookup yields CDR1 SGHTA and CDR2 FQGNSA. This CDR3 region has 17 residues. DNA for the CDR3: TGTGCCAGCAGCGGGTGGGACAGGGGTATTCGCGGAGAGACCCAGTACTTC. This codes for CASSGWDRGIRGETQYF. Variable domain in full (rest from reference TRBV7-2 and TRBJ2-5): GAGVSQSPSNKVTEKGKDVELRCDPISGHTALYWYRQSLGQGLEFLIYFQGNSAPDKSGLPSDRFSAERTGGSVSTLTIQRTQQEDSAVYLCASSGWDRGIRGETQYFGPGTRLLVL.

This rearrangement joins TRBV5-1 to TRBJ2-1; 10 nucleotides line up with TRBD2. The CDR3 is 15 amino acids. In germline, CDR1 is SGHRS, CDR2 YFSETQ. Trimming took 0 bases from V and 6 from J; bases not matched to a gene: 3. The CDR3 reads CASSLELAGPNEQFF. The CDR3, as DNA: TGCGCCAGCAGCTTGGAACTAGCGGGACCCAATGAGCAGTTCTTC.

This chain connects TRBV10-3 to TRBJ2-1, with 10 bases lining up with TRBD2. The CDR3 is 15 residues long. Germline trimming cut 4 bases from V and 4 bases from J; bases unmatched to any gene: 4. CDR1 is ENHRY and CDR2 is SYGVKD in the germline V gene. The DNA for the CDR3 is TGTGCCATCAGTGGGACTAGCGGACAGTACAATGAGCAGTTCTTC. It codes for CAISGTSGQYNEQFF.

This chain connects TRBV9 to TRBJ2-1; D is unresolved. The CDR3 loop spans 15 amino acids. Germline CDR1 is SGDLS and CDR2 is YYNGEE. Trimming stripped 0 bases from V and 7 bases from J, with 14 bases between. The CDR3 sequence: CASSVEGGFSNEQFF. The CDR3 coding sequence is TGTGCCAGCAGCGTAGAAGGTGGGTTCAGTAATGAGCAGTTCTTC.

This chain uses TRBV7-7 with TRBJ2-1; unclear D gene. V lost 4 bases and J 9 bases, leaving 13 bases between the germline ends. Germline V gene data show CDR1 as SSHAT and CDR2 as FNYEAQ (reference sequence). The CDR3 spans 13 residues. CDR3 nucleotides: TGTGCCAGCAGCTCGGTCCCTGCAGGTGAGCAGTTCTTC. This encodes CASSSVPAGEQFF.

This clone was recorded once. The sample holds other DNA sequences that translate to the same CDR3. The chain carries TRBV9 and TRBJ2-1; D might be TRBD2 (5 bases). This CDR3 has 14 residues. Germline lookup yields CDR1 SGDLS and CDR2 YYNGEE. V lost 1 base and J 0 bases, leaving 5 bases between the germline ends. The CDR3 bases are TGTGCCAGCAGCGTAACTAGCTCCTACAATGAGCAGTTCTTC. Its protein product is CASSVTSSYNEQFF.

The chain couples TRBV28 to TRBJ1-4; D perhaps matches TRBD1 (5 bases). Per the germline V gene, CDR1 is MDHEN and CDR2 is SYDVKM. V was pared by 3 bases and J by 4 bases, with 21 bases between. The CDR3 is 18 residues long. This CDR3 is CASSLRGRDPLGNEKLFF. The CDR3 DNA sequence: TGTGCCAGCAGTTTGAGGGGCAGGGACCCCTTAGGTAATGAAAAACTGTTTTTT.